This T cell receptor (beta chain) was captured in a study of blood T cell repertoires in COVID-19. At the level of the study: The cDNA or gDNA used as material had been derived from T cells, B-cell-depleted T cells, or PBMCs.

Repertoires were generated with immunoSEQ multiplex PCR, while TCRdb's copy carries only in-frame clones and drops some. The sample consists of about 310,000 clones, approximately 86% of them appearing once. V lost 4 bases and J lost 5; bases outside the gene matches: 10. The germline CDR1 and CDR2 sequences are LGHNA and YSLEER. The CDR3 runs 16 residues. Individuals aged about 18 to 89 years were recruited from 24 US areas. The sequence derives from a woman younger than 30 who had recovered from COVID-19. The V and J genes are TRBV4-3 and TRBJ2-1; 8 bases line up with TRBD2. Sequencing input: PBMCs or T cells enriched from blood (not recorded which). In nucleotides, the CDR3 is TGCGCCAGCAGCCCGAGACTAGCGAGGGAGGACAATGAGCAGTTCTTC. It codes for CASSPRLAREDNEQFF.